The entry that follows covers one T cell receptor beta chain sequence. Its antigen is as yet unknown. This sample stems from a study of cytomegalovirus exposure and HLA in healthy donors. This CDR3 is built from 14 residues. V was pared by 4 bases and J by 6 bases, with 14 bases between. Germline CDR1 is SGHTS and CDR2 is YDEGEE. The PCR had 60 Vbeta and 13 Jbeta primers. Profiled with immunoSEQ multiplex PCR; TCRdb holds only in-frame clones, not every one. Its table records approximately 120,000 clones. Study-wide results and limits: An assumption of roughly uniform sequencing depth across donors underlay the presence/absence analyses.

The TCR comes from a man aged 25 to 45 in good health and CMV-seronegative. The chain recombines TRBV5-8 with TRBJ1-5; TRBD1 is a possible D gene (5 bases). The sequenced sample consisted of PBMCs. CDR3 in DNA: TGTGCCAGCAGCGACGGCAGGGTCGGTCAGCCCCAGCATTTT. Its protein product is CASSDGRVGQPQHF.